These 7 T cell receptor beta chains came from one sample sequenced in a study of T cell responses to AZD1222 COVID-19 vaccine. Method: immunoSEQ multiplex PCR; TCRdb's copy keeps in-frame clones and lacks some. This sample has about 150,000 clones, with roughly 94% found just once. Material: peripheral blood, obtained on day 0 of AZD1222 vaccination. These receptors all stem from an adult in good health.

A single count supports this clone. At one end, the junction sequence differs from germline, possibly due to a read error. The rearrangement links TRBV6-1 to TRBJ2-5, with 11 bases that match TRBD1. CDR3 size: 22 residues. From germline, CDR1 is MNHNS and CDR2 SASEGT. In DNA form, the CDR3 reads TGTGCCAGCAGCGAAGAGGACAGGGGGCGCGGTGAGCGGGAAAAAGCGGGAGGGACCCAGTACTTC. As protein: CASSEEDRGRGEREKAGGTQYF.

The chain uses TRBV6-5 and TRBJ2-5; TRBD2 might be the D (6 bases). The germline gives CDR1 MNHEY, CDR2 SVGAGI. The CDR3 is 16 residues long. V was clipped by 2 bases and J by 5 bases, with 18 bases between them. CDR3 loop: CASSYGYGSYGETQYF. The CDR3 DNA sequence: TGTGCCAGCAGTTACGGTTACGGGAGCTACGGGGAGACCCAGTACTTC.

This chain links TRBV12-3 or TRBV12-4 with TRBJ1-1; 7 nucleotides match TRBD1. V was clipped by 7 bases and J by 7 bases; unmatched bases: 9. There are 13 residues in the CDR3. Written as DNA, the CDR3 is TGTGCCAGCATCTTGGACAGGTGGAGTGAAGCTTTCTTT. The encoded protein is CASILDRWSEAFF.

This clone has only one observation. The chain joins TRBV5-1 to TRBJ1-5, with D tentatively TRBD1 (6 bases). CDR1 is SGHRS and CDR2 is YFSETQ in the germline V gene. The germline V and J ends were trimmed by 2 bases and 0 bases, with 9 bases remaining between them. The CDR3 is made up of 15 amino acids. The CDR3 sequence is CASSFQGLSNQPQHF. The DNA for the CDR3 is TGCGCCAGCAGCTTTCAGGGGCTTAGCAATCAGCCCCAGCATTTT.

The chain joins TRBV7-9 to TRBJ2-3; D possibly corresponds to TRBD2 (6 bases). This CDR3 comprises 16 residues. Trimming took 5 bases from V and 2 from J, leaving 17 bases between them. CDR1 SEHNR and CDR2 FQNEAQ come from the germline V gene (reference sequence). Written as DNA, the CDR3 is TGTGCCAGCAGCACCGCGGGGCTGCCCCTCACAGATACGCAGTATTTT. Its protein product is CASSTAGLPLTDTQYF.

The gene calls are TRBV20-1 and TRBJ2-7; D remains unclear. CDR1 and CDR2 (germline): DFQATT, SNEGSKA (reference sequence). V lost 3 bases to trimming and J lost 3 bases, with 18 bases between them. The CDR3 sequence is 15 residues long. CDR3 DNA sequence: TGCAGTGCTAGTTCCCGCTTAGCCGTGAACTACGAGCAGTACGTC. Residues: CSASSRLAVNYEQYV.

The V call is TRBV5-1, the J call TRBJ1-2; D gene ambiguous. V was trimmed by 0 bases and J by 3 bases, leaving 12 bases between them. The germline gives CDR1 SGHRS, CDR2 YFSETQ. This CDR3 has 15 residues. The CDR3 bases are TGCGCCAGCAGCTTGGATCCGGGCTTGGACTATGGCTACACCTTC. It translates to CASSLDPGLDYGYTF.